One TCR beta chain is described in this entry. Its antigen is still unknown. Then a second PCR, running roughly 7 to 11 cycles, was carried out with a sample-barcoded 5' primer and a J-beta primer mix. One entry per CDR3 protein results from TCRdb running MiXCR on the 5' RACE reads. The sample has nearly 1 million distinct CDR3 sequences, approximately 50% seen once. These data come from a study of blood T cells in healthy people across ages. Study results and caveats: Older individuals had lower TCR beta diversity per million T cells (the decline was roughly linear).

CDR3 length equals 12 residues. Looked up from germline, CDR1 is ENHRY and CDR2 is SYGVKD. V lost 8 bases to trimming and J lost 7 bases; unmatched junction nucleotides: 5. Sequenced input: blood. V is TRBV10-3 and J is TRBJ1-5; TRBD1 matches 7 bases. The clonotype was recovered from a woman aged 55 to 70 in good health. The CDR3 nucleotides read TGTGCCATCGGGGACAGCACCCAGCCCCAGCATTTT. This codes for CAIGDSTQPQHF.